A selection of T cell receptor beta chains follows, all from one sample in a study of T cell repertoires in cytomegalovirus infection. Which antigens these TCRs recognize remains unknown. MiXCR, run by TCRdb on the reads, gives a single entry per CDR3 protein. This sample has some 500,000 distinct CDR3 sequences, with more than 30% found just once. Source: cultured PBMCs, taken from culture after CMV antigen stimulation. These receptors all stem from a human donor in good health (CMV status not recorded). Some clones in this sample may be carry-over from other donors' samples. Each CDR3 is given with its conserved first and last residue. A D gene is named only where the DNA matches it firmly. Size values are once, few and many counts, or a class for expanded clones, and some rows have none.

>TRBD2|TRBJ2-3|-|TRBV12-5
TGTGCTAGTGGTCCCATGAGTGGGAGCGGGACCACAGATACGCAGTATTTT
CASGPMSGSGTTDTQYF
>TRBD2|TRBJ2-1|few|TRBV6-2/TRBV6-3
TGTGCCAGCAGGGCTAGCGGGAGAAATTACAATGAGCAGTTCTTC
CASRASGRNYNEQFF
>TRBD2|TRBJ2-2|few|TRBV12-3/TRBV12-4
TGTGCCAGCAGCCGATTAGCGGGAGCGGTCACCGGGGAGCTGTTTTTT
CASSRLAGAVTGELFF
>-|TRBJ1-2|-|TRBV6-2/TRBV6-3
TGTGCCAGCGAGACGCAGGGTGGCTATGGCTACACCTTC
CASETQGGYGYTF
>-|TRBJ1-2|few|TRBV24-1
TGTGCCACCAGTGATCCCCAGGCTGCAGGGCACTATGGCTACACCTTC
CATSDPQAAGHYGYTF
>-|TRBJ1-2|few|TRBV18
TGTGCCAGCTCACCGCGGGAAGGGAACTATGGCTACACCTTC
CASSPREGNYGYTF
>-|TRBJ2-7|few|TRBV6-2/TRBV6-3
TGTGCCAGCAGTTACGGTGTCCCCATCGAGCAGTACTTC
CASSYGVPIEQYF
>-|TRBJ2-2|few|TRBV12-5
TGTGCTAGTGGTTTGGGGGTGTACACCGGGGAGCTGTTTTTT
CASGLGVYTGELFF
>-|TRBJ2-5|-|TRBV7-3
TGTGCCAGCAGCTTTAGCAGGGAGGAGACCCAGTACTTC
CASSFSREETQYF
>TRBD2|TRBJ2-1|-|TRBV19
TGTGCCAGTAGTATCGTCCTAGCGGGGTCCTACAATGAGCAGTTCTTC
CASSIVLAGSYNEQFF
>-|TRBJ1-6|-|TRBV20-1
TGCAGTGCTCTCCCGACAGGCTCCTATAATTCACCCCTCCACTTT
CSALPTGSYNSPLHF
>-|TRBJ2-4|-|TRBV6-6
TGTGCCAGCAGTTACGATGTCGGGATGCAGATTCAGTACTTC
CASSYDVGMQIQYF
>-|TRBJ1-1|-|TRBV7-9
TGTGCCAGCAGCTTAGGACAGAAAGCTTTCTTT
CASSLGQKAFF
>-|TRBJ1-2|few|TRBV14
TGTGCCAGCAGCCAAGACGGAGAAGCCCAAGACTATGGCTACACCTTC
CASSQDGEAQDYGYTF
>TRBD1|TRBJ1-3|-|TRBV5-4
TGTGCCAGCAGCCCACCTCCCGGACAGGCGAAATACTCTGGAAACACCATATATTTT
CASSPPPGQAKYSGNTIYF
>-|TRBJ2-1|-|TRBV9
TGTGCCAGCAGCGTATTCGGGGTCTCCTACAATGAGCAGTTCTTC
CASSVFGVSYNEQFF
>-|TRBJ2-5|few|TRBV28
TGTGCCAGTACCACTGGAGAGACCCAGTACTTC
CASTTGETQYF
>-|TRBJ1-2|-|TRBV4-1
TGCGCCAGCAGCCCTCCAATCCGGGGGAGGGATGGCTACACCTTC
CASSPPIRGRDGYTF
>-|TRBJ2-1|-|TRBV10-3
TGTGCCATCAGTGGGTTTGGGGAAAGCTCCTACAATGAGCAGTTCTTC
CAISGFGESSYNEQFF
>-|TRBJ2-7|-|TRBV5-6
TGTGCCAGCAGCCTCGGGGGCTTCTACGAGCAGTACTTC
CASSLGGFYEQYF
>TRBD2|TRBJ2-1|-|TRBV19
TGTGCCAGTAGTATACTAGCGGGAGGCTCCTACAATGAGCAGTTCTTC
CASSILAGGSYNEQFF